These 31 T cell receptor beta chains were all obtained from the same sample, sequenced in a study of T-cell memory formation after mild COVID-19. TCRdb analysed the 5' RACE reads with MiXCR anew, one entry per CDR3 protein. The sample has 450,000 or so distinct CDR3 sequences; roughly 25% are singletons. The sequencing input was PBMCs or a T cell subset sorted from them (not recorded which). These receptors all stem from an adult woman who had mild COVID-19 (a few samples of this study predate the infection). Cell type and time point are not known.

The chain uses TRBV7-6 and TRBJ1-3, with D unresolved. Trimming shortened V by 2 bases and J by 2 bases, and 7 bases separated the two germline ends. The germline gives CDR1 SGHVS, CDR2 FNYEAQ. CDR3 size: 14 residues. CDR3 sequence reads: CASSLSYPGNTIYF. The CDR3 coding sequence is TGTGCCAGCAGCTTAAGTTATCCTGGAAACACCATATATTTT.

The sample holds a few counts of this clonotype. This chain uses TRBV24-1 with TRBJ2-1; D unclear. V gave up 4 bases and J gave up 4 bases, with 10 bases separating them. The CDR3 is 14 amino acids. Looked up from germline, CDR1 is KGHDR and CDR2 is SFDVKD. The chain's CDR3 is CATSDADPYNEQFF. The CDR3 coding sequence is TGTGCCACCAGTGACGCGGACCCTTACAATGAGCAGTTCTTC.

The chain couples TRBV7-8 to TRBJ2-1; 16 nucleotides line up with TRBD2. Unmatched junction bases numbered 11, after V lost 0 bases and J lost 15 bases. CDR1 and CDR2 from the germline V gene are SGHVS and FQNEAQ. The CDR3 length is 17 residues. The CDR3 loop reads CASSLAQGTSGRAHLFF. The CDR3 DNA is TGTGCCAGCAGCTTAGCGCAGGGGACTAGCGGGAGGGCCCATTTGTTCTTC.

This clonotype was detected a few times. J is TRBJ2-7 and V is TRBV6-2 or TRBV6-3; D may correspond to TRBD1 or TRBD2 (5 bases each). Looked up from germline, CDR1 is MNHEY and CDR2 is SVGEGT. Trimming took 7 bases from V and 2 from J, leaving 9 bases between them. The length of the CDR3 is 12 residues. DNA for the CDR3: TGTGCCAGCAATGAGGGGCCCTACGAGCAGTACTTC. This encodes CASNEGPYEQYF.

This clonotype appeared a few times. The chain is built from TRBV20-1 and TRBJ2-1, with D perhaps TRBD2 (5 bases). CDR3 length: 10 residues. Trimming pared 3 bases from V and 10 bases from J, leaving 7 bases between. CDR1 and CDR2 from the germline V gene are DFQATT and SNEGSKA (reference sequence). CDR3 sequence: CSASWREQFF. CDR3 in DNA: TGCAGTGCTAGTTGGAGGGAGCAGTTCTTC.

The chain links TRBV11-2 to TRBJ2-1; 9 bases fit TRBD2. J was trimmed by 12 bases and V by 0 bases; bases with no gene match: 9. Germline lookup yields CDR1 SGHAT and CDR2 FQNNGV. This CDR3 has 15 residues. The CDR3 nucleotides read TGTGCCAGCAGCTTAGATCGAGGCGGGAGGGCCGCGCAGTTCTTC. This translates into CASSLDRGGRAAQFF.

CDR3 loop: CASSQFTGQGDTQYF. CDR3 nucleotides: TGTGCCAGCAGCCAGTTCACGGGACAGGGGGATACGCAGTATTTT. The V gene is TRBV7-6, the J gene TRBJ2-3; 10 bases are a match to TRBD1. This CDR3 has 15 residues. Germline-derived CDR1 and CDR2 are SGHVS and FNYEAQ. The V gene end was trimmed by 5 bases and the J gene end by 6 bases; junction bases not matched to a gene: 8.

This rearrangement joins TRBV12-3 or TRBV12-4 to TRBJ2-3, with a tentative D call TRBD2 (5 bases). V was shortened by 1 base and J by 5 bases, with 10 bases between the two germline ends. CDR3 size: 14 residues. CDR3 nucleotides: TGTGCCAGCAGTTTAGAAGCGGTGGTAGATACGCAGTATTTT. Protein sequence: CASSLEAVVDTQYF.

This clonotype occurred a few times. The J gene is TRBJ1-2, the V gene TRBV7-6; D call uncertain. Germline assignment: CDR1 SGHVS and CDR2 FNYEAQ. The CDR3 consists of 13 residues. V gave up 5 bases and J gave up 6 bases, with 13 bases separating them. In DNA, the CDR3 is TGTGCCAGCAGCACGTTTAGTTTGGATGGCTACACCTTC. Encoded protein: CASSTFSLDGYTF.

The sample holds a few counts of this clonotype. This chain uses TRBV9 with TRBJ2-7; no firm D call. The CDR3 sequence is 14 residues long. CDR1 is SGDLS, CDR2 YYNGEE, per germline. V was clipped by 4 bases and J by 2 bases, with 13 bases between them. The CDR3 DNA is TGTGCCAGCAGCTCCGGCACCTCGGCCTACGAGCAGTACTTC. Protein: CASSSGTSAYEQYF.

This sequence joins TRBV7-3 and TRBJ1-1; D is uncertain. Germline V CDR1 and CDR2: SGHTA, FQGTGA. This CDR3 region has 14 residues. Trimming removed 1 base at V and 1 base at J, with 7 bases between. Written as DNA, the CDR3 is TGTGCCAGCAGCTTAAACCCGTCGAACACTGAAGCTTTCTTT. As protein: CASSLNPSNTEAFF.

The chain employs TRBV7-6 and TRBJ1-1; D might be TRBD1 (5 bases). There are 13 residues in the CDR3. V was clipped by 1 base and J by 9 bases, with 12 bases between them. Germline V gene lookup returns CDR1 SGHVS and CDR2 FNYEAQ. The chain's CDR3 is CASSLGGHSQAFF. The DNA of the CDR3 is TGTGCCAGCAGCTTAGGGGGCCATTCCCAAGCTTTCTTT.

This clonotype was picked up a small number of times. The chain employs TRBV19 and TRBJ2-5, with no clear D. The V end lost 6 bases, the J end lost 6 bases, and 29 bases lay between the germline ends. The CDR3 spans 18 residues. Germline V gene lookup returns CDR1 LNHDA and CDR2 SQIVND (reference sequence). CDR3 nucleotide sequence: TGTGCCAGTAGCCCCGGTGGGCGTCATAGGGATTTGATAAAGACCCAGTACTTC. Its translation is CASSPGGRHRDLIKTQYF.

This chain joins TRBV24-1 and TRBJ1-2; D is possibly TRBD1 (5 bases). The V and J ends lost 3 bases and 8 bases respectively, with 24 bases between them. The CDR3 covers 17 residues. Germline V gene sequence: CDR1 KGHDR, CDR2 SFDVKD. CDR3 DNA: TGTGCCACCAGTGATCAGACCGGGACCGGAGGTATATGGGGCTACACCTTC. The encoded protein is CATSDQTGTGGIWGYTF.

This chain connects TRBV5-1 to TRBJ2-2; TRBD2 is a possible D gene (6 bases). The CDR3 is 15 amino acids. The V gene's germline CDR1 is SGHRS and CDR2 YFSETQ. Trimming took 0 bases from V and 1 from J, leaving 7 bases between them. The DNA for the CDR3 is TGCGCCAGCAGCTTGGGGGACTTGAACACCGGGGAGCTGTTTTTT. This encodes CASSLGDLNTGELFF.

J is TRBJ2-5 and V is TRBV2, with 8 positions matching TRBD2. This CDR3 is built from 15 residues. V was clipped by 7 bases and J by 2 bases; unmatched bases: 9. The germline gives CDR1 SNHLY, CDR2 FYNNEI. The CDR3 protein is CASTRVASGQETQYF. The CDR3, as DNA: TGTGCCAGCACGCGGGTGGCTAGCGGGCAAGAGACCCAGTACTTC.

This clonotype showed up just a few times. The V and J genes are TRBV7-9 and TRBJ1-5, with a weak D call TRBD1 (5 bases). Germline V gene lookup returns CDR1 SEHNR and CDR2 FQNEAQ (reference sequence). The CDR3 sequence is 13 residues long. The germline V and J ends were trimmed by 5 bases and 6 bases, with 11 bases remaining between them. DNA of the CDR3: TGTGCCAGCAGCCAGACGGGGGTTCAGCCCCAGCATTTT. Protein: CASSQTGVQPQHF.

The V and J genes are TRBV5-1 and TRBJ1-2, with 10 bases matching TRBD1. Unmatched junction bases numbered 5, after V lost 4 bases and J lost 2 bases. CDR3 length: 15 amino acids. The germline CDR1 and CDR2 sequences are SGHRS and YFSETQ. In DNA form, the CDR3 reads TGCGCCAGCAGCCCGGGACAGGGGAGGAACTATGGCTACACCTTC. Translating gives CASSPGQGRNYGYTF.

This clonotype occurred a few times. This chain joins TRBV4-1 and TRBJ1-1, with 9 bases aligning to TRBD1. The length of the CDR3 is 16 residues. Trimming cost V 0 bases and J 6 bases; bases outside gene matches: 8. In germline, CDR1 is MGHRA, CDR2 YSYEKL. The CDR3 reads CASSQDGTGGGPEAFF. CDR3 sequence (DNA): TGCGCCAGCAGCCAAGACGGTACAGGGGGCGGCCCTGAAGCTTTCTTT.

This clonotype was seen only a few times. The V gene is TRBV10-3, the J gene TRBJ2-5, with 14 bases aligning to TRBD2. The CDR3 totals 18 residues. The V and J ends lost 5 bases and 5 bases, in that order; junction bases with no gene match: 13. Germline-derived CDR1 and CDR2 are ENHRY and SYGVKD. Here the CDR3 DNA reads TGTGCCATCAGTCGGGGACTAGCGGGAGATGGGCCCAGGGAGACCCAGTACTTC. Translating it yields CAISRGLAGDGPRETQYF.

As concerns this clonotype: One junction end disagrees with the germline gene, perhaps due to a read error. The gene calls are TRBV3-1 and TRBJ2-1; 13 bases are shared with TRBD2. The CDR3 consists of 16 residues. Germline V gene sequence: CDR1 LGHDT, CDR2 YNNKEL (reference sequence). The CDR3 is CASSLPPGLAGYEQLF. The CDR3 region has the DNA TGTGCCAGCAGCCTCCCTCCGGGACTAGCGGGGTATGAGCAGTTATTC.

This clonotype has ten or more counts. V gene TRBV5-1 combines with J gene TRBJ1-1; D perhaps matches TRBD1 (5 bases). Trimming took 4 bases from V and 4 from J, leaving 14 bases between them. The length of the CDR3 is 14 residues. Per germline, CDR1 SGHRS and CDR2 YFSETQ. The CDR3 DNA reads TGCGCCAGCAGCGCCCAAACGGGGGGCACTGAAGCTTTCTTT. Amino acids: CASSAQTGGTEAFF.

This clonotype turned up a few times. The CDR3 sequence is CASSQRQGGYEQYF. Here the CDR3 DNA reads TGCGCCAGCAGCCAACGACAGGGTGGATACGAGCAGTACTTC. J is TRBJ2-7 and V is TRBV4-1, with 7 bases fitting TRBD1. This CDR3 contains 14 residues. CDR1 and CDR2 from the germline V gene are MGHRA and YSYEKL. V lost 2 bases, J lost 4 bases, and 5 bases stayed unmatched.

In this sample, this clonotype turned up a few times. The rearrangement links TRBV20-1 to TRBJ2-2; possibly TRBD2 for D (5 bases). Germline V gives CDR1 DFQATT, CDR2 SNEGSKA (reference sequence). Trimming stripped 0 bases from V and 1 base from J, with 12 bases between. This CDR3 region has 16 residues. The CDR3 loop is CSARDLGSRNTGELFF. The CDR3 DNA sequence: TGCAGTGCTAGAGATCTGGGGAGTAGGAACACCGGGGAGCTGTTTTTT.

This chain's CDR3 is CASSGQGHLTEAFF. CDR3 coding DNA: TGTGCCAGCAGCGGACAGGGGCACCTCACTGAAGCTTTCTTT. The chain carries TRBV7-9 and TRBJ1-1; 9 positions agree with TRBD1. The trim removed 5 bases at V and 4 bases at J, leaving 5 bases unmatched. The length of the CDR3 is 14 residues. Germline-derived CDR1 and CDR2 are SEHNR and FQNEAQ (reference sequence). Looking up the rest from reference TRBV7-9 and TRBJ1-1 gives the full variable domain: DTGVSQNPRHKITKRGQNVTFRCDPISEHNRLYWYRQTLGQGPEFLTYFQNEAQLEKSRLLSDRFSAERPKGSFSTLEIQRTEQGDSAMYLCASSGQGHLTEAFFGQGTRLTVV.

CDR3 in DNA: TGTGCCAGCAGATCAGAACGCCGGGAGGAAAAACTGTTTTTT. Translation gives CASRSERREEKLFF. V is TRBV6-6 and J is TRBJ1-4; D unclear. CDR1 and CDR2 (germline): MNHNY, SVGAGI (reference sequence). The V gene lost 6 bases and the J gene lost 8 bases, with 16 bases spanning the gap. This CDR3 spans 14 amino acids.

The CDR3 DNA follows: TGTGCCACCAGTGATTGGGGTAGTAGGGGCAATGAGCAGTTCTTC. As protein: CATSDWGSRGNEQFF. The chain combines TRBV24-1 with TRBJ2-1; D may be TRBD1 (5 bases). V was trimmed by 2 bases and J by 6 bases, leaving 13 bases between them. Germline V gene lookup returns CDR1 KGHDR and CDR2 SFDVKD. The CDR3 has 15 residues.

This clonotype was counted only a few times. CDR3 sequence: CATSRDRGLHTGELFF. In DNA, the CDR3 is TGTGCCACCAGCAGAGACAGGGGGTTGCACACCGGGGAGCTGTTTTTT. The chain couples TRBV15 to TRBJ2-2, with 7 bases aligning to TRBD1. CDR1 LNHNV and CDR2 YYDKDF come from the germline V gene (reference sequence). J was trimmed by 3 bases and V by 0 bases; bases with no gene match: 4. There are 16 residues in the CDR3.

V usage is TRBV7-9 and J usage is TRBJ1-6, with D unclear. The V end lost 3 bases, the J end lost 10 bases, and 13 bases lay between the germline ends. CDR3 length equals 14 residues. Per the germline V gene, CDR1 is SEHNR and CDR2 is FQNEAQ (reference sequence). CDR3 in DNA: TGTGCCAGCAGCTTGGCGTCAGGAGGGTCACCCCTCCACTTT. This encodes CASSLASGGSPLHF.

This clonotype was seen at least ten times. The chain is built from TRBV12-3 or TRBV12-4 and TRBJ2-1, with D unresolved. The length of the CDR3 is 12 residues. Trimming left V 9 bases short and J 7 bases short, with 13 bases between. The CDR3 loop is CASWLFGNEQFF. For the CDR3, the DNA is TGTGCCAGTTGGTTGTTTGGAAATGAGCAGTTCTTC.

V gene TRBV11-2 combines with J gene TRBJ1-1, with 8 positions matching TRBD1. The CDR3 loop spans 12 amino acids. Losses at the gene ends were 0 bases for V and 12 bases for J; bases not matched to a gene: 3. In germline, CDR1 is SGHAT, CDR2 FQNNGV. The DNA for the CDR3 is TGTGCCAGCAGCTTAGATAGGACAGGGACTTTCTTT. Its protein product is CASSLDRTGTFF. The whole variable domain, remainder taken from reference TRBV11-2 and TRBJ1-1, is EAGVAQSPRYKIIEKRQSVAFWCNPISGHATLYWYQQILGQGPKLLIQFQNNGVVDDSQLPKDRFSAERLKGVDSTLKIQPAKLEDSAVYLCASSLDRTGTFFGQGTRLTVV.